The subject of this entry is one T cell receptor beta chain. These data originate in a study of T cell responses to AZD1222 COVID-19 vaccine. Germline V gives CDR1 DFQATT, CDR2 SNEGSKA (reference sequence). V lost 3 bases to trimming and J lost 5 bases, with 10 bases between them. The CDR3 extends over 12 amino acids. The repertoire was sequenced with immunoSEQ multiplex PCR; TCRdb's copy has only in-frame clones and lacks some. The sample includes approximately 80,000 clones, 90% of them seen just once. This material consisted of peripheral blood, taken 28 days after the second AZD1222 dose. The receptor's source is an adult who received the AZD1222 COVID-19 vaccine. The chain has TRBV20-1 and TRBJ1-1; a weak D match, TRBD1 (5 bases). CDR3 sequence reads: CSASGGTTEAFF. CDR3 coding DNA: TGCAGTGCTAGTGGGGGAACGACTGAAGCTTTCTTT.